Presented here are 23 T cell receptor beta chains from one specimen sequenced in a study of T cells in Graves' hyperthyroidism and ophthalmopathy. Amplification targeted TCR beta CDR3 regions from RNA transcripts. First-round RT-PCR of the TCR CDR3 relied on the HTBI primer set. Using its own MiXCR run on the multiplex PCR reads, TCRdb lists one record per CDR3 protein. The data hold fewer than 550,000 distinct CDR3 sequences, with approximately 14% observed a single time. Input material: blood. These receptor sequences come from a woman in her late teens or twenties with Graves' hyperthyroidism.

This chain links TRBV14 with TRBJ1-1, with TRBD1 identical over 11 bases. Germline values: CDR1 SGHDN, CDR2 FVKESK. The J segment lost 4 bases and the V segment lost 5 bases, leaving 9 bases of the junction unmatched. CDR3 length equals 16 residues. CDR3 bases: TGTGCCAGCAGCATACGGACAGGGGGCGGGAGCACTGAAGCTTTCTTT. It codes for CASSIRTGGGSTEAFF.

This clonotype was observed a few times. The chain combines TRBV27 with TRBJ2-5, with no clear D. The CDR3 length is 13 residues. Germline CDR1 is MNHEY and CDR2 is SMNVEV (reference sequence). Trimming stripped 2 bases from V and 4 bases from J, with 8 bases between. Here the CDR3 reads CASSLSMAETQYF. The CDR3 region has the DNA TGTGCCAGCAGTTTAAGTATGGCAGAGACCCAGTACTTC.

The gene calls are TRBV6-2 or TRBV6-3 and TRBJ1-2; maybe TRBD1 (5 bases). Trimming took 2 bases from V and 2 from J, leaving 12 bases between them. Per germline, CDR1 MNHEY and CDR2 SVGEGT. The CDR3 is 15 residues long. The CDR3 region is CASSYGRALNYGYTF. The CDR3 coding sequence is TGTGCCAGCAGTTACGGCAGGGCGCTCAACTATGGCTACACCTTC.

This clonotype was seen at least ten times. This sequence joins TRBV5-1 and TRBJ2-3; no reliable D call. The CDR3 is 13 amino acids. Trimming removed 1 base from V and 3 bases from J, with 6 bases in between. Per germline, CDR1 SGHRS and CDR2 YFSETQ. The CDR3 DNA sequence: TGCGCCAGCAGCTTGCGTCTGACAGATACGCAGTATTTT. Protein: CASSLRLTDTQYF.

The V and J genes are TRBV3-1 and TRBJ1-1; 8 nucleotides match TRBD1. Unmatched junction bases numbered 3, after V lost 2 bases and J lost 1 base. Germline-derived CDR1 and CDR2 are LGHDT and YNNKEL (reference sequence). The CDR3 covers 15 residues. The CDR3 DNA is TGTGCCAGCAGCCAACAGGGGGCCCCGAACACTGAAGCTTTCTTT. Translating gives CASSQQGAPNTEAFF.

This clonotype was counted at least ten times. The chain joins TRBV10-3 to TRBJ2-7; 8 bases line up with TRBD1. Germline V gene data show CDR1 as ENHRY and CDR2 as SYGVKD. Trimming at V came to 6 bases and at J to 2 bases, leaving 6 bases not matched to a gene. The CDR3 covers 14 residues. CDR3 nucleotide sequence: TGTGCCATCAGCTCCGGGACAGGACCCTACGAGCAGTACTTC. This translates into CAISSGTGPYEQYF.

This chain uses TRBV4-1 with TRBJ2-2; D possibly corresponds to TRBD2 (6 bases). The V gene's germline CDR1 is MGHRA and CDR2 YSYEKL. The CDR3 is made up of 19 amino acids. V shed 0 bases and J shed 0 bases, with 17 bases lying between them. CDR3 nucleotide sequence: TGCGCCAGCAGCCAAGATCGGTGGACCGGGGGAACGAACACCGGGGAGCTGTTTTTT. Translated: CASSQDRWTGGTNTGELFF.

Note on this clonotype: A much larger clone differs by one base, so this may be a read error. The V call is TRBV29-1, the J call TRBJ2-7, with TRBD1 as a possible D gene (5 bases). Germline CDR1 is SQVTM and CDR2 is ANQGSEA. Trimming pared 3 bases from V and 0 bases from J, leaving 9 bases between. This CDR3 spans 13 amino acids. The CDR3 reads CSVETEPSYEQYF. The CDR3 nucleotides are TGCAGCGTTGAGACAGAACCCTCCTACGAGCAGTACTTC.

This clonotype showed up just a few times. The rearrangement links TRBV19 to TRBJ1-1; no firm D call. V lost 10 bases, J lost 3 bases, and 9 bases lay in between. Germline V CDR1 and CDR2: LNHDA, SQIVND (reference sequence). The CDR3 has 11 amino acids. CDR3 residues: CATVVYTEAFF. The CDR3 region has the DNA TGTGCCACCGTAGTGTACACTGAAGCTTTCTTT. The full variable domain, completed using reference TRBV19 and TRBJ1-1, is DGGITQSPKYLFRKEGQNVTLSCEQNLNHDAMYWYRQDPGQGLRLIYYSQIVNDFQKGDIAEGYSVSREKKESFPLTVTSAQKNPTAFYLCATVVYTEAFFGQGTRLTVV.

This clonotype was seen ten or more times. This chain connects TRBV12-3 or TRBV12-4 to TRBJ2-7, with TRBD2 matching over 11 bases. The CDR3 contains 17 residues. V was pared by 5 bases and J by 6 bases, with 15 bases of the junction left unmatched. CDR3 region: CASSQPGLAEMVAEQYF. CDR3 in DNA: TGTGCCAGCAGTCAGCCGGGACTAGCGGAGATGGTTGCCGAGCAGTACTTC.

This clonotype was seen a few times. The chain recombines TRBV6-1 with TRBJ2-7, with D possibly TRBD1 on 6 matching bases. CDR1 MNHNS and CDR2 SASEGT come from the germline V gene. Trimming removed 5 bases from V and 4 bases from J, with 12 bases in between. The CDR3 has 13 amino acids. For the CDR3, the DNA is TGTGCCAGCAGTACAGACAGGCTTTACGAGCAGTACTTC. As protein: CASSTDRLYEQYF.

There are many counts of this clonotype. The chain links TRBV11-1 to TRBJ1-6; maybe TRBD1 (6 bases). Germline V gene data show CDR1 as SGHAT and CDR2 as FQDESV (reference sequence). Trimming pared 5 bases from V and 10 bases from J, leaving 12 bases between. This CDR3 has 13 amino acids. CDR3 coding DNA: TGTGCCAGCAGCCCTAACAGGGAATCACCCCTCCACTTT. Protein sequence: CASSPNRESPLHF. Looking up the rest from reference TRBV11-1 and TRBJ1-6 gives the full variable domain: EAEVAQSPRYKITEKSQAVAFWCDPISGHATLYWYRQILGQGPELLVQFQDESVVDDSQLPKDRFSAERLKGVDSTLKIQPAELGDSAMYLCASSPNRESPLHFGNGTRLTVT.

The chain is built from TRBV20-1 and TRBJ1-5; D unresolved. Germline V gives CDR1 DFQATT, CDR2 SNEGSKA (reference sequence). Trimming left V 0 bases short and J 0 bases short, with 9 bases between. CDR3 length equals 15 residues. This CDR3 is CSARDQRISNQPQHF. The DNA of the CDR3 is TGCAGTGCTAGAGATCAACGAATTAGCAATCAGCCCCAGCATTTT.

The chain combines TRBV19 with TRBJ1-5; TRBD1 matches at 7 bases. V gave up 3 bases and J gave up 2 bases; unmatched junction bases: 7. CDR1 is LNHDA and CDR2 is SQIVND in the germline V gene (reference sequence). The CDR3 covers 16 residues. CDR3 sequence: CASSIDRQGGNQPQHF. The CDR3 region has the DNA TGTGCCAGTAGTATTGACCGACAGGGTGGCAATCAGCCCCAGCATTTT.

The V call is TRBV7-9, the J call TRBJ1-1; no reliable D call. The CDR3 is made up of 14 amino acids. The V gene lost 0 bases and the J gene lost 4 bases, with 9 bases spanning the gap. CDR1 SEHNR and CDR2 FQNEAQ come from the germline V gene (reference sequence). The DNA of the CDR3 is TGTGCCAGCAGCTTAGCGGGTTCGCCCACTGAAGCTTTCTTT. It encodes CASSLAGSPTEAFF.

The rearrangement joins TRBV7-9 to TRBJ2-5, with TRBD1 identical over 7 bases. The J segment lost 0 bases and the V segment lost 3 bases, leaving 10 bases of the junction unmatched. The CDR3 has 17 residues. Germline CDR1 is SEHNR and CDR2 is FQNEAQ (reference sequence). The CDR3 coding sequence is TGTGCCAGCAGCTTCAAGAAGGGACAGCTGTACCAAGAGACCCAGTACTTC. Translated, it gives CASSFKKGQLYQETQYF.

This clonotype was picked up a small number of times. The chain joins TRBV24-1 to TRBJ2-5; TRBD2 matches 11 bases. There are 17 residues in the CDR3. The germline CDR1 and CDR2 sequences are KGHDR and SFDVKD. Trimming took 1 base from V and 2 from J; bases not matched to a gene: 5. CDR3 DNA: TGTGCCACCAGTGATTTTGTGGGACTAGCGGAACAAGAGACCCAGTACTTC. Protein product: CATSDFVGLAEQETQYF.

This clonotype was detected many times. The genes are TRBV11-2 and TRBJ2-6; D unresolved. V gave up 2 bases and J gave up 0 bases, with 5 bases separating them. The length of the CDR3 is 15 residues. CDR1 and CDR2 from the germline V gene are SGHAT and FQNNGV. CDR3 sequence: CASSLFFSGANVLTF. CDR3 DNA sequence: TGTGCCAGCAGCTTATTCTTCTCTGGGGCCAACGTCCTGACTTTC.

This clonotype was seen repeatedly, ten times or more. This chain uses TRBV27 with TRBJ2-7, with D perhaps matching TRBD1 (6 bases). The V gene's germline CDR1 is MNHEY and CDR2 SMNVEV (reference sequence). This CDR3 spans 15 amino acids. The germline V and J ends were trimmed by 5 bases and 4 bases, with 18 bases remaining between them. CDR3 residues: CASSHVRTEIYEQYF. CDR3 nucleotides: TGTGCCAGCAGTCATGTCAGGACAGAAATTTACGAGCAGTACTTC.

This clonotype showed up just a few times. The genes are TRBV7-3 and TRBJ2-1, with 9 positions matching TRBD1. The CDR3 consists of 15 residues. J lost 8 bases, V lost 4 bases, and 9 bases had no gene match. Germline V gives CDR1 SGHTA, CDR2 FQGTGA. CDR3 sequence reads: CASSSPGQGTDEQFF. Here the CDR3 DNA reads TGTGCCAGCAGCTCGCCGGGACAGGGTACCGATGAGCAGTTCTTC. Supplemented by reference TRBV7-3 and TRBJ2-1, the full variable domain reads GAGVSQTPSNKVTEKGKYVELRCDPISGHTALYWYRQSLGQGPEFLIYFQGTGAADDSGLPNDRFFAVRPEGSVSTLKIQRTERGDSAVYLCASSSPGQGTDEQFFGPGTRLTVL.

This clonotype has a count of ten or more. V is TRBV3-1 and J is TRBJ1-2; 7 bases are a match to TRBD1. The CDR3 length is 15 residues. Germline V gene data show CDR1 as LGHDT and CDR2 as YNNKEL (reference sequence). The V segment lost 0 bases and the J segment 0 bases; nucleotides outside the gene matches: 1. CDR3 residues: CASSQDGTANYGYTF. CDR3 bases: TGTGCCAGCAGCCAAGATGGGACAGCTAACTATGGCTACACCTTC.

This clonotype appeared a few times. V and J are TRBV9 and TRBJ2-6; D is unresolved. This CDR3 spans 15 amino acids. V was cut by 0 bases and J by 0 bases, with 4 bases left in between. CDR1 is SGDLS and CDR2 is YYNGEE in the germline V gene. For the CDR3, the DNA is TGTGCCAGCAGCGTAGGAAACTCTGGGGCCAACGTCCTGACTTTC. It encodes CASSVGNSGANVLTF.

Concerning this clonotype itself: The germline gene is not matched at one end of the junction; a read error may be the cause. The genes are TRBV7-9 and TRBJ1-3; 10 nucleotides line up with TRBD1. The germline CDR1 and CDR2 sequences are SEHNR and FQNEAQ (reference sequence). CDR3 size: 16 residues. This CDR3 is CAISRLGTGVGNTIYF. DNA of the CDR3: TGTGCCATCAGCCGACTGGGGACAGGGGTTGGAAACACCATATATTTT.